The 5 T cell receptor beta chains below were found in one sample sequenced in a study of T cells after somatic rescue of genetic block. Here immunoSEQ multiplex PCR was the method, and the copy in TCRdb shows in-frame clones only, minus some. The top ten clones hold roughly a fifth of a sample with some 13,000 clones, 73% of them seen once. The sequenced sample consisted of peripheral blood mononuclear cells (PBMCs). The receptors here all came from a boy between 5 and 17 years old.

The genes are TRBV11-2 and TRBJ2-7; D perhaps matches TRBD2 (5 bases). This CDR3 contains 16 residues. The V gene lost 0 bases and the J gene lost 3 bases, with 15 bases spanning the gap. Germline V gene lookup returns CDR1 SGHAT and CDR2 FQNNGV. The CDR3 spells CASSLEALGGLYEQYF. DNA for the CDR3: TGTGCCAGCAGCTTAGAGGCACTAGGAGGCCTCTACGAGCAGTACTTC.

This chain joins TRBV10-3 and TRBJ2-2; 8 nucleotides match TRBD1. Losses at the gene ends were 2 bases for V and 0 bases for J; bases not matched to a gene: 11. Germline V CDR1 and CDR2: ENHRY, SYGVKD. The CDR3 spans 19 residues. The CDR3 spells CAISERTGHLTANTGELFF. In nucleotides, the CDR3 is TGTGCCATCAGTGAGCGGACAGGGCATCTAACCGCGAACACCGGGGAGCTGTTTTTT.

The chain links TRBV18 to TRBJ2-5, with D perhaps being TRBD1 or TRBD2 (6 bases each). The germline V and J ends were trimmed by 3 bases and 0 bases, with 11 bases remaining between them. In germline, CDR1 is KGHSH, CDR2 LQKENI. This CDR3 spans 15 amino acids. DNA of the CDR3: TGTGCCAGCTCACCGGGGAGGACAGACCAAGAGACCCAGTACTTC. Protein sequence: CASSPGRTDQETQYF.

The chain is built from TRBV19 and TRBJ2-3; D gene unclear. Trimming shortened V by 6 bases and J by 1 base, and 17 bases separated the two germline ends. This CDR3 is 16 amino acids long. Germline CDR1 and CDR2: LNHDA and SQIVND (reference sequence). The CDR3 region has the DNA TGTGCCAGTAGCCCCCGCAGGCCTCCCCGCACAGATACGCAGTATTTT. Amino acid sequence: CASSPRRPPRTDTQYF.

This clone is medium-sized by share. The V call is TRBV9, the J call TRBJ2-2; no reliable D call. The V end was cut by 0 bases, the J end by 0 bases, with 6 bases between. Germline V gives CDR1 SGDLS, CDR2 YYNGEE. The CDR3 is made up of 15 amino acids. The CDR3 reads CASSVAATNTGELFF. CDR3 sequence (DNA): TGTGCCAGCAGCGTAGCGGCAACGAACACCGGGGAGCTGTTTTTT.